This T cell receptor beta chain was observed in a study of T cells in Graves' hyperthyroidism and ophthalmopathy. Exclusion of a patient resulted from uncontrolled infection, other autoimmune disease, pregnancy or lactation. Clinicians diagnosed patients from clinical symptoms, serum thyroxine and TRAb, thyroid ultrasound and orbital computed tomography. The TCR beta CDR3 regions underwent amplification using RNA transcripts as the source. HTBI primers were the set used in a first-round RT-PCR of the TCR CDR3. TCRdb passed the multiplex PCR reads through MiXCR, listing each CDR3 protein once. The sample holds about 560,000 distinct CDR3 sequences, 16% seen once. The CDR3 loop spans 14 amino acids. Trimming took 1 base from V and 7 from J, leaving 14 bases between them. CDR1 LGHDT and CDR2 YNNKEL come from the germline V gene (reference sequence). A few counts support this clonotype.

Material: blood. This sequence originates from a woman between 18 and 30 years old with Graves' hyperthyroidism. This chain connects TRBV3-1 to TRBJ2-7; D is uncertain. DNA for the CDR3: TGTGCCAGCAGCCAAGCGCAGGCCCCTATGGAGCAGTACTTC. As protein: CASSQAQAPMEQYF.